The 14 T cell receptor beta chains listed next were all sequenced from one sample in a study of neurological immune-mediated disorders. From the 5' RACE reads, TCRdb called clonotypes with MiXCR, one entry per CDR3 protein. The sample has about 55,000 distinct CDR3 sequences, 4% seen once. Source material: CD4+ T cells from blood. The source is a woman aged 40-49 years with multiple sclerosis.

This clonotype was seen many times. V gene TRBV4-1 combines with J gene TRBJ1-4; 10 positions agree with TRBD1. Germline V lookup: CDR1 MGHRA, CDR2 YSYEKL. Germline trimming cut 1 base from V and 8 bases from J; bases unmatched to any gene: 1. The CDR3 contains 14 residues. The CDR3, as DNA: TGCGCCAGCAGCCAAGGGACAGGGGGGGAAAAACTGTTTTTT. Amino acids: CASSQGTGGEKLFF.

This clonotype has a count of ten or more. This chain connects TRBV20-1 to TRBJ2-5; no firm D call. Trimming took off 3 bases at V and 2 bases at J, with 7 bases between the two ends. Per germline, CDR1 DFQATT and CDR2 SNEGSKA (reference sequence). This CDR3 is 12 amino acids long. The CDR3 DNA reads TGCAGTGCTAGGGTCAGACAAGAGACCCAGTACTTC. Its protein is CSARVRQETQYF.

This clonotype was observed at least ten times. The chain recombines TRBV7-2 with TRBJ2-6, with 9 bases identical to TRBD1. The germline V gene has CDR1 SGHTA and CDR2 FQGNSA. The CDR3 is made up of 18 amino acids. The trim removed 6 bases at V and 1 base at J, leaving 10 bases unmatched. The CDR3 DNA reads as TGTGCCAGCAGACCGGGACAGGGACTTCTTTCTGGGGCCAACGTCCTGACTTTC. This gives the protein CASRPGQGLLSGANVLTF.

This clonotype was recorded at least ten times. CDR3 DNA: TGTGCCAGCAGCACCCTGGGGGTTGACAATGAGCAGTTCTTC. Its protein product is CASSTLGVDNEQFF. The rearrangement joins TRBV7-9 to TRBJ2-1; D may match TRBD1 or TRBD2 (5 bases each). Deletions cut 5 bases from V and 5 bases from J, with 13 bases between. Germline V CDR1 and CDR2: SEHNR, FQNEAQ (reference sequence). This CDR3 has 14 residues.

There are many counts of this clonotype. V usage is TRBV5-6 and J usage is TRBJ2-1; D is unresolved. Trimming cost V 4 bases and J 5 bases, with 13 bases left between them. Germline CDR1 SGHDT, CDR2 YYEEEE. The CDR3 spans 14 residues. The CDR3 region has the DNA TGTGCCAGCAGCCCCTCTCGTCATAACAATGAGCAGTTCTTC. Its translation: CASSPSRHNNEQFF.

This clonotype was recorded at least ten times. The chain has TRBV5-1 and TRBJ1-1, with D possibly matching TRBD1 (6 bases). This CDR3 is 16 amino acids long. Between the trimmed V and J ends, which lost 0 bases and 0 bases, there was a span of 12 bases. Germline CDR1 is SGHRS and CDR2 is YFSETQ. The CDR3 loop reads CASSLETGIMNTEAFF. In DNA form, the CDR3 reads TGCGCCAGCAGCTTGGAAACAGGGATCATGAACACTGAAGCTTTCTTT.

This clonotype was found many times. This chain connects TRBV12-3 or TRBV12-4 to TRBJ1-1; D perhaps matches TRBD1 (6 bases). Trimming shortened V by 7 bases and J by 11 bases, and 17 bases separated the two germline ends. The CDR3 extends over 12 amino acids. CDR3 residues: CASKPQGIVAFF. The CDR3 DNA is TGTGCCAGCAAGCCCCAGGGGATCGTGGCTTTCTTT.

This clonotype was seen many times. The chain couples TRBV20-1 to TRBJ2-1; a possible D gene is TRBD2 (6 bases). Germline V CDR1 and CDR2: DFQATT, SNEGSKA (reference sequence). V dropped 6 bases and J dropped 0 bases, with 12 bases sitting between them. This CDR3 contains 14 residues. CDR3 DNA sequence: TGCAGTGCCAGGGACTTCAACTCCTACAATGAGCAGTTCTTC. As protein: CSARDFNSYNEQFF.

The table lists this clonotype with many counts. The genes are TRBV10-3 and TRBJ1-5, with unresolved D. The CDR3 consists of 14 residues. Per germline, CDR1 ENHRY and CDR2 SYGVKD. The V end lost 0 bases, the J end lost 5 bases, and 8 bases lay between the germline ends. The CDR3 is CAISESNRDQPQHF. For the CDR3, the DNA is TGTGCCATCAGTGAGTCGAATCGAGATCAGCCCCAGCATTTT.

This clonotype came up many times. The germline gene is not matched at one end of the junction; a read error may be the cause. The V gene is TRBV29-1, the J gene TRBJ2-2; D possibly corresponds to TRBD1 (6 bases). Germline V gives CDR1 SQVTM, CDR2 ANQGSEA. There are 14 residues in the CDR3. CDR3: CSVEGGPGTGELFF. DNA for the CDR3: TGCAGCGTCGAAGGGGGTCCGGGCACCGGGGAGCTGTTTTTT.

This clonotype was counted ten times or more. DNA for the CDR3: TGCAGTGCCGACTCGAACACTGAAGCTTTCTTT. Protein product: CSADSNTEAFF. The chain joins TRBV20-1 to TRBJ1-1, with D hard to call. The ends were cut back, 6 bases at V and 1 base at J, with 6 bases in the middle. Germline CDR1 and CDR2: DFQATT and SNEGSKA (reference sequence). The CDR3 loop spans 11 amino acids.

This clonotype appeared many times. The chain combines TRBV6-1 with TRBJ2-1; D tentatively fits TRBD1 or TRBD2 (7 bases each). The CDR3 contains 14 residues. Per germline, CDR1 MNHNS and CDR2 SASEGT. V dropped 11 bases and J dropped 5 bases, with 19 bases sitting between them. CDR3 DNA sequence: TGTGCCGGGAGGGACAGTGGATACCACAATGAGCAGTTCTTC. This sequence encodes CAGRDSGYHNEQFF.

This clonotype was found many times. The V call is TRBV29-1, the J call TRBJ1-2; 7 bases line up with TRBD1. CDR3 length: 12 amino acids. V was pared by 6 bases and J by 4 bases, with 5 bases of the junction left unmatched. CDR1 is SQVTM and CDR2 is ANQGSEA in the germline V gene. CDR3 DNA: TGCAGCGTGGGGGGACAGACCTATGGCTACACCTTC. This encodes CSVGGQTYGYTF.

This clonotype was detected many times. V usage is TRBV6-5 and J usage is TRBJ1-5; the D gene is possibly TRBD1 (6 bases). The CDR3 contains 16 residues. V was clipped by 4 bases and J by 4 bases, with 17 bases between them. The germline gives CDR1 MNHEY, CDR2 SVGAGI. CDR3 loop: CASSSLGGLFNQPQHF. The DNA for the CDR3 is TGTGCCAGCAGTTCCCTGGGGGGCCTCTTTAATCAGCCCCAGCATTTT.